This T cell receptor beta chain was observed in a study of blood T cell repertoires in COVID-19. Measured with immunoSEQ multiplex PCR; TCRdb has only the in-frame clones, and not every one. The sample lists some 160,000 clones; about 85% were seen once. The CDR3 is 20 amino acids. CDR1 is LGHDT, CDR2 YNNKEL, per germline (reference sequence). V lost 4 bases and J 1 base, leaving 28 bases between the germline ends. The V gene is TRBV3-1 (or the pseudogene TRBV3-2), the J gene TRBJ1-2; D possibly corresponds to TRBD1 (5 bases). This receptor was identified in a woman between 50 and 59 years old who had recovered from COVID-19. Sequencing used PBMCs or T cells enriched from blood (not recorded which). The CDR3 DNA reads TGTGCCAGCAGCCCCAAAAACGGAGGGACTTTCCTTACCTTTAACTATGGCTACACCTTC. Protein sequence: CASSPKNGGTFLTFNYGYTF.